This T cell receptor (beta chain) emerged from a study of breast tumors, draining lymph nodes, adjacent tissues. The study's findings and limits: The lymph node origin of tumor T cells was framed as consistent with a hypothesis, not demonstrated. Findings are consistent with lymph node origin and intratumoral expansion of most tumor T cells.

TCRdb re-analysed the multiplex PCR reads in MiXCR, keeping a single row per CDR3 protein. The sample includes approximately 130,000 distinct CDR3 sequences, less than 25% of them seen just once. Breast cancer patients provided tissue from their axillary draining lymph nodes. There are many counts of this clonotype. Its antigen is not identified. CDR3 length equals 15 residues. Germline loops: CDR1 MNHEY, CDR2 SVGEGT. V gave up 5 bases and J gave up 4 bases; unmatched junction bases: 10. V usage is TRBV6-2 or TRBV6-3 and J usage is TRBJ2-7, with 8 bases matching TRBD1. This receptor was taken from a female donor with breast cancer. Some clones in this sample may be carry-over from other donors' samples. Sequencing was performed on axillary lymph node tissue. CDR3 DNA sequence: TGTGCCAGCAGTCAACCCAGACAGGGGAAGTACGAGCAGTACTTC. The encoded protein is CASSQPRQGKYEQYF.